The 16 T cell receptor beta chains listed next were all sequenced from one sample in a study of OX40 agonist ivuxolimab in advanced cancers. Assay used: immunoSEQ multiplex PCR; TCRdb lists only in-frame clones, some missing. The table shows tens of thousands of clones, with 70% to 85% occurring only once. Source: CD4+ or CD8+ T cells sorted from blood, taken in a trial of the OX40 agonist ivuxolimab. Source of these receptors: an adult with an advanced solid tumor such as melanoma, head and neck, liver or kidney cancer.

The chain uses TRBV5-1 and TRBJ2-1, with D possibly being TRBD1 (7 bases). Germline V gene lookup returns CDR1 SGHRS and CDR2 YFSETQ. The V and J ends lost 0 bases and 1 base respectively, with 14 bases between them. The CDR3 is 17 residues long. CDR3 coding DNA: TGCGCCAGCAGCTTGGCCGGAGGGGGCAGATCCTACAATGAGCAGTTCTTC. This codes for CASSLAGGGRSYNEQFF.

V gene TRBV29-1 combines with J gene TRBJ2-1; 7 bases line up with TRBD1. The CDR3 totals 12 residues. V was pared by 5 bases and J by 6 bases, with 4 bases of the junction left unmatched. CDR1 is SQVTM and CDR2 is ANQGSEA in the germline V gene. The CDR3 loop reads CSVFRDSNEQFF. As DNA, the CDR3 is TGCAGCGTTTTCCGGGACAGCAATGAGCAGTTCTTC.

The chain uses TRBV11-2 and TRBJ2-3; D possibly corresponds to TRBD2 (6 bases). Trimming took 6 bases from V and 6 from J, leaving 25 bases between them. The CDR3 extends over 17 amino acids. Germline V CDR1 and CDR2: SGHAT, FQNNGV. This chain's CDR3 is CASSVAVGTAKSDTQYF. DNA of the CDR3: TGTGCCAGCAGTGTAGCGGTCGGGACTGCTAAATCCGATACGCAGTATTTT.

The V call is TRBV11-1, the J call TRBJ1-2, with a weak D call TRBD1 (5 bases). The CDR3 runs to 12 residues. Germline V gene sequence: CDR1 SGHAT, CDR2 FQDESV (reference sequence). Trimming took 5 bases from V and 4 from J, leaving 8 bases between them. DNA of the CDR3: TGTGCCAGCAGCATAGACAGCTATGGCTACACCTTC. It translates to CASSIDSYGYTF.

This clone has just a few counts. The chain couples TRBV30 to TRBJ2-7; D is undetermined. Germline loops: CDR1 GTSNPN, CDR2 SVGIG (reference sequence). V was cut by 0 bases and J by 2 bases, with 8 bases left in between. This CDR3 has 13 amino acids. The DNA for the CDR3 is TGTGCCTGGAGTGTAAGCAGAGCCTACGAGCAGTACTTC. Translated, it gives CAWSVSRAYEQYF. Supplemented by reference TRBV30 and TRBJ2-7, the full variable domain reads SQTIHQWPATLVQPVGSPLSLECTVEGTSNPNLYWYRQAAGRGLQLLFYSVGIGQISSEVPQNLSASRPQDRQFILSSKKLLLSDSGFYLCAWSVSRAYEQYFGPGTRLTVT.

In nucleotides, the CDR3 is TGTGCCAGCAGCTTAAGTCCCGGGACTTCCTCTTCCTCTGGAAACACCATATATTTT. It codes for CASSLSPGTSSSSGNTIYF. The gene calls are TRBV5-6 and TRBJ1-3, with D possibly TRBD1 on 5 matching bases. V lost 2 bases and J 0 bases, leaving 21 bases between the germline ends. Germline-derived CDR1 and CDR2 are SGHDT and YYEEEE. This CDR3 spans 19 amino acids.

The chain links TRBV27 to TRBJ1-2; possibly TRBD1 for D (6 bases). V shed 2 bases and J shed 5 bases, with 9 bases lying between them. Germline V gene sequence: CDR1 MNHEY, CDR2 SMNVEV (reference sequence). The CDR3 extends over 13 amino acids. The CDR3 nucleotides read TGTGCCAGCAGTTTAAAAGGGGGGTATGGCTACACCTTC. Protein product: CASSLKGGYGYTF.

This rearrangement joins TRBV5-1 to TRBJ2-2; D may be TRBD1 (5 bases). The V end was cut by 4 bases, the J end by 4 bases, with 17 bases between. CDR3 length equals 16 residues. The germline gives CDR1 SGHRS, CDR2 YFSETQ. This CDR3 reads CASSPQGPSGTGELFF. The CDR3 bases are TGCGCCAGCAGCCCTCAGGGTCCCTCTGGCACCGGGGAGCTGTTTTTT. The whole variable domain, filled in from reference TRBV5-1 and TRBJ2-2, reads KAGVTQTPRYLIKTRGQQVTLSCSPISGHRSVSWYQQTPGQGLQFLFEYFSETQRNKGNFPGRFSGRQFSNSRSEMNVSTLELGDSALYLCASSPQGPSGTGELFFGEGSRLTVL.

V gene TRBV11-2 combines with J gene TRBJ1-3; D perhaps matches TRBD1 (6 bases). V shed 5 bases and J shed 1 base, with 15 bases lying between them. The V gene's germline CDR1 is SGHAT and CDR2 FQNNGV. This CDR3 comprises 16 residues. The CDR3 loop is CASSDDRDTSGNTIYF. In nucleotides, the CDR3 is TGTGCCAGCAGCGACGACCGGGACACTTCTGGAAACACCATATATTTT.

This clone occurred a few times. The CDR3: CASSETTGTTKNIQYF. As DNA, the CDR3 is TGCGCCAGCAGTGAGACCACAGGGACCACCAAAAACATTCAGTACTTC. The V gene is TRBV10-1, the J gene TRBJ2-4; D perhaps matches TRBD1 (6 bases). From germline, CDR1 is WNHNN and CDR2 SYGVQD (reference sequence). The V and J ends lost 2 bases and 2 bases respectively, with 13 bases between them. The CDR3 loop spans 16 amino acids.

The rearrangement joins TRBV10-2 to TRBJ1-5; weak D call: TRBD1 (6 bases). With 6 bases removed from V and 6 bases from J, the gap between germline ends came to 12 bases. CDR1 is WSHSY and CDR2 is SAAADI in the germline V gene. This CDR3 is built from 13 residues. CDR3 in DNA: TGCGCCAGCAGCACAGGGCTTGGTCAGCCCCAGCATTTT. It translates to CASSTGLGQPQHF.

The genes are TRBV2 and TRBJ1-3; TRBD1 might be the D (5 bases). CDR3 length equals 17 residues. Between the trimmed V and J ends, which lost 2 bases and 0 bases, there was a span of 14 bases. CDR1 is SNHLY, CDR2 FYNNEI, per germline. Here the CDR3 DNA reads TGTGCCAGCAGTGAATTTGGTGACAGAGCCTCTGGAAACACCATATATTTT. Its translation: CASSEFGDRASGNTIYF.

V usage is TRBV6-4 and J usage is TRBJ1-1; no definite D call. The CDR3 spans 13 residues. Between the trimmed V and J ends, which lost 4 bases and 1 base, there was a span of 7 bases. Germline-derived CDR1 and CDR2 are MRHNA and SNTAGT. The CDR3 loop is CASSVTWNTEAFF. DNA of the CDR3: TGTGCCAGCAGTGTCACTTGGAACACTGAAGCTTTCTTT.

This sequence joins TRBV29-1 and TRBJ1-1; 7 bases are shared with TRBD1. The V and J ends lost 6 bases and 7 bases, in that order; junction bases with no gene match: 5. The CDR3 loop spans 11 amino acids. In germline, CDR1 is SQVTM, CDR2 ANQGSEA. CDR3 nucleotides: TGCAGCGTAAGGAGGACAGGTGAAGCTTTCTTT. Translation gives CSVRRTGEAFF. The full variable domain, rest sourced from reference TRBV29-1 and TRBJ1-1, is SAVISQKPSRDICQRGTSLTIQCQVDSQVTMMFWYRQQPGQSLTLIATANQGSEATYESGFVIDKFPISRPNLTFSTLTVSNMSPEDSSIYLCSVRRTGEAFFGQGTRLTVV.

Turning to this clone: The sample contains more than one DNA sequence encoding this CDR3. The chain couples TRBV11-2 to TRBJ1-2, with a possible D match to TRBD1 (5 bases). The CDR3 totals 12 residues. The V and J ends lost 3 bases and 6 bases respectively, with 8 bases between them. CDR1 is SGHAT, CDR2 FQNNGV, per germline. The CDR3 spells CASSLGRDGYTF. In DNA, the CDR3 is TGTGCCAGCAGCTTGGGACGTGATGGCTACACCTTC.

The CDR3 reads CASSFDLTGGNGYTF. Written as DNA, the CDR3 is TGTGCCAGCAGTTTTGACTTGACAGGGGGTAATGGCTACACCTTC. The chain combines TRBV28 with TRBJ1-2; 9 bases match TRBD1. CDR1 MDHEN and CDR2 SYDVKM come from the germline V gene. J gave up 6 bases and V 3 bases, and 8 bases lay outside the gene matches. The CDR3 spans 15 residues.